The T cell receptor (beta chain) under discussion was sequenced for a study of blood T cell repertoires in COVID-19. Across the whole study: Sites across the United States, Italy and Spain contributed samples from acute and convalescent COVID-19. PBMCs, B-cell-depleted T cells, or T cells provided the cDNA or gDNA that made up the material.

In the original analysis: Reference gene primers were amplified, and this amplification served to estimate nucleated cell counts. Assay used: immunoSEQ multiplex PCR; TCRdb lists only in-frame clones, some missing. Clone size and the V and J calls come from that table; the DNA yielded D and trimming. This sample has 270,000 or so clones, with about four fifths found just once. The CDR3 has 16 amino acids. Germline V gives CDR1 SSHAT, CDR2 FNYEAQ (reference sequence). For this clone: A read error may account for a junction end that differs from germline.

The sample was peripheral blood. This chain joins TRBV7-7 and TRBJ2-5, with a tentative D call TRBD1 (6 bases). The TCR was taken from a woman under 30 with acute or convalescent COVID-19. The chain's CDR3 is CASSLLGGVGQETQYF. The CDR3 DNA sequence: TGTGCTAGCAGCTTACTAGGGGGAGTGGGCCAAGAGACCCAGTACTTC.